This is a list of T cell receptor beta chains from one sample in a study of T-cell memory formation after mild COVID-19. MiXCR was run by TCRdb on the 5' RACE reads, yielding one entry per CDR3 protein. The sample consists of 210,000 or so distinct CDR3 sequences, roughly a tenth of them appearing once. Sequencing was carried out using PBMCs or a T cell subset sorted from them (not recorded which). The receptors come from a man younger than 35 who had mild COVID-19 (a few samples of this study predate the infection). Cell type and time point are not known. The CDR3 runs from the conserved cysteine through the conserved F or W. Fields, in order: CDR3 protein, V gene, D gene, J gene, CDR3 length. D genes are given only for firm matches.

CDR3 protein: CASSISGGGETQYF; V gene: TRBV11-2; D gene: TRBD2; J gene: TRBJ2-5; CDR3 length: 14
CDR3 protein: CSVGRDSEAFF; V gene: TRBV29-1; D gene: TRBD1; J gene: TRBJ1-1; CDR3 length: 11
CDR3 protein: CASSPRGGGTDTQYF; V gene: TRBV12-3/TRBV12-4; D gene: NA; J gene: TRBJ2-3; CDR3 length: 15
CDR3 protein: CASSLGSAGSRTDTQYF; V gene: TRBV7-9; D gene: TRBD2; J gene: TRBJ2-3; CDR3 length: 17
CDR3 protein: CASSLVKGRSGYTF; V gene: TRBV11-2; D gene: NA; J gene: TRBJ1-2; CDR3 length: 14
CDR3 protein: CASSLAVGTQETQYF; V gene: TRBV5-1; D gene: NA; J gene: TRBJ2-5; CDR3 length: 15
CDR3 protein: CSVWTGGNYGYTF; V gene: TRBV29-1; D gene: TRBD1; J gene: TRBJ1-2; CDR3 length: 13
CDR3 protein: CASSTEGGMNSPLHF; V gene: TRBV5-1; D gene: NA; J gene: TRBJ1-6; CDR3 length: 15
CDR3 protein: CASSQIRDRGSYEQYF; V gene: TRBV28; D gene: TRBD1; J gene: TRBJ2-7; CDR3 length: 16
CDR3 protein: CASSDTYPGTGGAPNYGYTF; V gene: TRBV5-1; D gene: TRBD1; J gene: TRBJ1-2; CDR3 length: 20
CDR3 protein: CASSLDYSSTDTQYF; V gene: TRBV7-3; D gene: NA; J gene: TRBJ2-3; CDR3 length: 15
CDR3 protein: CATSPPGAGGLNEQFF; V gene: TRBV24-1; D gene: TRBD2; J gene: TRBJ2-1; CDR3 length: 16
CDR3 protein: CASSRPGHLGYEQFF; V gene: TRBV23-1; D gene: NA; J gene: TRBJ2-1; CDR3 length: 15
CDR3 protein: CASSLDTGGRDQPQHF; V gene: TRBV5-8; D gene: TRBD1; J gene: TRBJ1-5; CDR3 length: 16
CDR3 protein: CASSLPGPVYEQYF; V gene: TRBV6-6; D gene: NA; J gene: TRBJ2-7; CDR3 length: 14
CDR3 protein: CASMPSGGYGYTF; V gene: TRBV5-1; D gene: NA; J gene: TRBJ1-2; CDR3 length: 13
CDR3 protein: CASSLDPGVGSPLHF; V gene: TRBV5-1; D gene: NA; J gene: TRBJ1-6; CDR3 length: 15
CDR3 protein: CASSPPSLRHEQFF; V gene: TRBV6-5; D gene: NA; J gene: TRBJ2-1; CDR3 length: 14
CDR3 protein: CASSFYGDMGEKLFF; V gene: TRBV7-9; D gene: NA; J gene: TRBJ1-4; CDR3 length: 15
CDR3 protein: CSAARDISYEQYF; V gene: TRBV29-1; D gene: NA; J gene: TRBJ2-7; CDR3 length: 13
CDR3 protein: CASSLGVGTEAFF; V gene: TRBV7-2; D gene: NA; J gene: TRBJ1-1; CDR3 length: 13
CDR3 protein: CSVRLLAGGKETQYF; V gene: TRBV29-1; D gene: TRBD2; J gene: TRBJ2-5; CDR3 length: 15
CDR3 protein: CASSLWASGNEQFF; V gene: TRBV7-2; D gene: TRBD2; J gene: TRBJ2-1; CDR3 length: 14
CDR3 protein: CASSLLSAHTDTQYF; V gene: TRBV7-9; D gene: NA; J gene: TRBJ2-3; CDR3 length: 15
CDR3 protein: CASSSRGENTEAFF; V gene: TRBV6-2/TRBV6-3; D gene: NA; J gene: TRBJ1-1; CDR3 length: 14